Listed below are T cell receptor beta chains from one sample, sequenced in a study of graft-versus-host responses after intestinal transplantation. Libraries were prepared by immunoSEQ multiplex PCR; TCRdb keeps only in-frame clonotypes and omits some of them. The table shows around 13,000 clones, with about 74% occurring only once. The sample in question was ileum tissue, obtained 16 days after intestinal transplant. Receptors originate from a human patient who received an intestinal transplant, so some T cells may come from the graft donor. CDR3s include the opening cysteine and the closing phenylalanine or tryptophan. A D gene is named only where the DNA matches it firmly. Size values are once, few and many counts, or a class for expanded clones, and some rows have none.

d_gene	abundance	v_gene	j_gene	CDR3aa	CDR3nt
NA	NA	TRBV5-4	TRBJ1-3	CASSFQGFPGNTIYF	TGTGCCAGCAGCTTCCAGGGATTTCCTGGAAACACCATATATTTT
NA	NA	TRBV5-8	TRBJ1-2	CASSLEVSRVDGYTF	TGTGCCAGCAGCTTGGAGGTCAGCAGGGTGGATGGCTACACCTTC
NA	NA	TRBV7-6	TRBJ1-1	CASSLERGAGAFF	TGTGCCAGCAGCTTAGAGCGAGGCGCTGGCGCTTTCTTT
TRBD2	NA	TRBV5-1	TRBJ2-1	CASSFGAGGPMGEQFF	TGCGCCAGCAGCTTCGGGGCGGGGGGACCTATGGGTGAGCAGTTCTTC
TRBD2	once	TRBV28	TRBJ2-3	CASRPRLAEKLTDTQYF	TGTGCCAGCAGGCCACGACTAGCGGAGAAACTCACAGATACGCAGTATTTT
NA	NA	TRBV18	TRBJ1-1	CASSPLETGTEAFF	TGTGCCAGCTCACCACTCGAAACGGGGACTGAAGCTTTCTTT
TRBD1	few	TRBV27	TRBJ1-1	CASTYRDSPNTEAFF	TGTGCCAGCACCTACCGGGACAGTCCTAACACTGAAGCTTTCTTT
NA	few	TRBV9	TRBJ2-1	CASSVGGVHNEQFF	TGTGCCAGCAGCGTCGGCGGGGTCCACAATGAGCAGTTCTTC
TRBD1	NA	TRBV19	TRBJ1-2	CASSIRQGADGYTF	TGTGCCAGTAGTATTAGACAGGGGGCTGATGGCTACACCTTC
NA	once	TRBV6-1	TRBJ1-5	CASSARALNQPQHF	TGTGCCAGCAGTGCCAGGGCATTGAATCAGCCCCAGCATTTT
TRBD2	NA	TRBV5-6	TRBJ2-2	CASSRLAGATGELFF	TGTGCCAGCAGCCGGCTAGCGGGGGCCACCGGGGAGCTGTTTTTT
TRBD2	NA	TRBV2	TRBJ2-1	CASRGLAPVNEQFF	TGTGCCAGCAGGGGACTAGCGCCGGTTAATGAGCAGTTCTTC
NA	NA	TRBV10-1	TRBJ2-5	CASSEPGHQETQYF	TGCGCCAGCAGTGAGCCAGGGCACCAAGAGACCCAGTACTTC
NA	NA	TRBV5-1	TRBJ2-7	CASSSPGRGRYEQYF	TGCGCCAGCAGCTCTCCAGGGCGAGGCCGCTACGAGCAGTACTTC
TRBD1	NA	TRBV27	TRBJ2-7	CASSWAGTGGYEQYF	TGTGCCAGCAGTTGGGCCGGGACAGGGGGCTACGAGCAGTACTTC
TRBD1	NA	TRBV2	TRBJ1-1	CASKDDRVGGAFF	TGTGCCAGCAAAGATGACAGGGTTGGGGGAGCTTTCTTT
NA	NA	TRBV2	TRBJ1-5	CASSEDWAQNQPQHF	TGTGCCAGCAGTGAAGATTGGGCCCAAAATCAGCCCCAGCATTTT
TRBD1	medium-sized	TRBV6-5	TRBJ2-2	CASGTDPNTGELFF	TGTGCCAGCGGGACAGATCCGAACACCGGGGAGCTGTTTTTT
NA	NA	TRBV18	TRBJ2-7	CASSPFSLRTYEQYF	TGTGCCAGCTCACCCTTTTCTTTGCGGACCTACGAGCAGTACTTC
NA	NA	TRBV6-4	TRBJ1-1	CASSDSVGRSNTEAFF	TGTGCCAGCAGTGACTCTGTGGGCAGGTCGAACACTGAAGCTTTCTTT
NA	NA	TRBV6-6	TRBJ1-1	CASSRGLNTEAFF	TGTGCCAGCAGCAGGGGCCTCAACACTGAAGCTTTCTTT
NA	few	TRBV5-1	TRBJ1-1	CASRPGGENTEAFF	TGCGCCAGCAGGCCGGGGGGTGAGAACACTGAAGCTTTCTTT
TRBD2	NA	TRBV4-1	TRBJ2-7	CASSQGTSFYEQYF	TGCGCCAGCAGCCAAGGGACTAGCTTCTACGAGCAGTACTTC
NA	few	TRBV19	TRBJ1-2	CASSSRGGRSYGYTF	TGTGCCAGTAGTTCCCGGGGAGGGAGGTCCTATGGCTACACCTTC
TRBD1	NA	TRBV19	TRBJ2-5	CASTPGQGAWETQYF	TGTGCCAGTACTCCGGGACAGGGGGCTTGGGAGACCCAGTACTTC
NA	medium-sized	TRBV19	TRBJ2-1	CASSIGSSRYNEQFF	TGTGCCAGTAGTATAGGGTCTAGCCGGTACAATGAGCAGTTCTTC
TRBD2	once	TRBV30	TRBJ2-1	CAWSVGYERGGRDEQFF	TGTGCCTGGAGTGTAGGCTACGAGCGGGGGGGCCGGGATGAGCAGTTCTTC
NA	NA	TRBV5-1	TRBJ1-4	CASSSSGEKLFF	TGCGCCAGCAGCTCTTCGGGTGAAAAACTGTTTTTT
TRBD1	NA	TRBV10-2	TRBJ1-1	CASLRGKGTEAFF	TGCGCCAGCCTCAGGGGGAAGGGCACTGAAGCTTTCTTT
NA	few	TRBV10-3	TRBJ2-7	CAISEVAGGPKEQYF	TGTGCCATCAGTGAGGTGGCAGGGGGGCCAAAAGAGCAGTACTTC
NA	NA	TRBV10-3	TRBJ2-7	CATEEGYEQYF	TGTGCCACAGAGGAGGGGTACGAGCAGTACTTC
TRBD1	NA	TRBV5-4	TRBJ2-3	CASSWGTGPDTQYF	TGTGCCAGCAGTTGGGGGACAGGGCCAGATACGCAGTATTTT
TRBD2	NA	TRBV4-1	TRBJ2-7	CASSHLAGASYEQYF	TGCGCCAGCAGCCATTTAGCGGGAGCGAGCTACGAGCAGTACTTC
TRBD1	NA	TRBV6-5	TRBJ1-1	CASRTGGVEAFF	TGTGCCAGCAGAACAGGGGGCGTTGAAGCTTTCTTT
TRBD1	NA	TRBV4-1	TRBJ1-6	CASSQAGQGNSPLHF	TGCGCCAGCAGCCAGGCCGGACAGGGCAATTCACCCCTCCACTTT
NA	NA	TRBV6-5	TRBJ2-1	CASSYSGVGEQFF	TGTGCCAGCAGTTACTCGGGAGTGGGTGAGCAGTTCTTC
NA	NA	TRBV14	TRBJ2-2	CASSQYQAQAGELFF	TGTGCCAGCAGCCAATATCAGGCCCAGGCCGGGGAGCTGTTTTTT
TRBD1	NA	TRBV5-1	TRBJ1-2	CASSVYTTGTDGGYTF	TGCGCCAGCAGCGTATACACGACAGGGACTGATGGTGGCTACACCTTC
NA	NA	TRBV27	TRBJ2-1	CASSHSGNEQFF	TGTGCCAGCAGCCACAGCGGAAATGAGCAGTTCTTC